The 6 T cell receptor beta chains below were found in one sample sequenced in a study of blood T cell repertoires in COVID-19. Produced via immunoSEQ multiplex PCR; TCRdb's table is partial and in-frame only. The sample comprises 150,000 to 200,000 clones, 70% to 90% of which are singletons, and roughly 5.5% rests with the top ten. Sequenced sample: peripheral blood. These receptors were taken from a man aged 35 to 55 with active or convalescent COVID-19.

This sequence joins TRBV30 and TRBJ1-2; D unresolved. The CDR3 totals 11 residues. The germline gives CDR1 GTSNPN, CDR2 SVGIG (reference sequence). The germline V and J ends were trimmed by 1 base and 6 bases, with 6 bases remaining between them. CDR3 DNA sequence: TGTGCCTGGAGTGACATTGATGGCTACACCTTC. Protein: CAWSDIDGYTF.

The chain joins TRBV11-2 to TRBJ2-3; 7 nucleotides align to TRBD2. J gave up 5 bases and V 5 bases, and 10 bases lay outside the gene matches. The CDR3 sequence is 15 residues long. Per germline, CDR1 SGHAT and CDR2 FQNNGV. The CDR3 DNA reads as TGTGCCAGCAGCGGTATTAGCGGGTGGGTAGATACGCAGTATTTT. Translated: CASSGISGWVDTQYF.

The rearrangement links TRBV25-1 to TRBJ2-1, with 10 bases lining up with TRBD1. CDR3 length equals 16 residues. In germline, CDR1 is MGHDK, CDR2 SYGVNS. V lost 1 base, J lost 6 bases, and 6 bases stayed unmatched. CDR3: CASSESTGGSTNEQFF. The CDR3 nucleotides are TGTGCCAGCAGTGAATCGACAGGGGGCTCGACCAATGAGCAGTTCTTC.

This CDR3 reads CASRADRGDLKNIQYF. The CDR3 nucleotides are TGTGCCAGCAGGGCGGACAGGGGAGATTTGAAAAACATTCAGTACTTC. The chain has TRBV28 and TRBJ2-4; 9 nucleotides align to TRBD1. The CDR3 has 16 amino acids. The V segment lost 6 bases and the J segment 4 bases; nucleotides outside the gene matches: 10. The germline V gene encodes CDR1 MDHEN and CDR2 SYDVKM.

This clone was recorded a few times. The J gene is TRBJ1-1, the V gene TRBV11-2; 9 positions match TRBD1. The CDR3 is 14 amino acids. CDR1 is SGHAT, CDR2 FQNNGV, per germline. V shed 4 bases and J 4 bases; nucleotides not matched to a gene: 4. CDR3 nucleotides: TGTGCCAGCAGCTCCTGGGACAGGGCCACTGAAGCTTTCTTT. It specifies CASSSWDRATEAFF.

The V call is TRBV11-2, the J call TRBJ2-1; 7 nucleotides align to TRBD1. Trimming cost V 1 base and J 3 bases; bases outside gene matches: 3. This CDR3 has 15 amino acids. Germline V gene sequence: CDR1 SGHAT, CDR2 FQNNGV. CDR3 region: CASSLVGQNYNEQFF. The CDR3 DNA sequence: TGTGCCAGCAGCTTAGTGGGACAGAACTACAATGAGCAGTTCTTC.